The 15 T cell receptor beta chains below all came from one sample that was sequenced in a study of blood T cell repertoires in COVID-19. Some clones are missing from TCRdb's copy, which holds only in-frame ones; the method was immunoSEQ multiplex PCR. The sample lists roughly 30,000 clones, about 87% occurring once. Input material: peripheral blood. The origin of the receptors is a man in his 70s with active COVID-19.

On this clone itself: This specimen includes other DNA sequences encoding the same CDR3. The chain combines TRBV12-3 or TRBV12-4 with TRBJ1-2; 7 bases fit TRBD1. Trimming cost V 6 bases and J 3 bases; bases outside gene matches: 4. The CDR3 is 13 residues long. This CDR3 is CASSPDRDYGYTF. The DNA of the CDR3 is TGTGCCAGCAGCCCCGACAGGGACTATGGCTACACCTTC.

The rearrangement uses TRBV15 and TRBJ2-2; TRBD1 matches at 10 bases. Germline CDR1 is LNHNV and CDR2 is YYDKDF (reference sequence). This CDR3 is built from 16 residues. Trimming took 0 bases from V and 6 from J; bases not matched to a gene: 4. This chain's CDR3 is CATSRDNGQGAGELFF. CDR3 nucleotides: TGTGCCACCAGCAGAGATAACGGACAGGGGGCCGGGGAGCTGTTTTTT.

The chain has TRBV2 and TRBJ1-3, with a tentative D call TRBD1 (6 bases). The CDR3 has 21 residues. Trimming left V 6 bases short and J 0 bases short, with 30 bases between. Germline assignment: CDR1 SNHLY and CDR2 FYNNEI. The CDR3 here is CASRGINEQGLRPNSGNTIYF. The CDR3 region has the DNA TGTGCCAGCAGAGGAATTAACGAACAGGGTCTAAGACCTAACTCTGGAAACACCATATATTTT.

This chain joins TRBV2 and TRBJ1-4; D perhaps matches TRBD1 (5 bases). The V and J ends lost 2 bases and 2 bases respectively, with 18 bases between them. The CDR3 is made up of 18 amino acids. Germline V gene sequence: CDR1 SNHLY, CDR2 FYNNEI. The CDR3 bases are TGTGCCAGCAGTGAATTCCAGGGCAGGCGTATGACTAATGAAAAACTGTTTTTT. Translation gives CASSEFQGRRMTNEKLFF.

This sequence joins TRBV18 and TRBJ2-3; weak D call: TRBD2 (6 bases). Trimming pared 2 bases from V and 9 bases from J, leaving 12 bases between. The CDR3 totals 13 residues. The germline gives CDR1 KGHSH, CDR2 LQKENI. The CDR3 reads CASSPSKAGTQYF. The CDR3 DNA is TGTGCCAGCTCACCAAGTAAGGCGGGGACGCAGTATTTT.

Here the CDR3 DNA reads TGCGCCAGCAGCCAAGGACTAGTGTCGTACAATGAGCAGTTCTTC. Its protein product is CASSQGLVSYNEQFF. The chain is built from TRBV4-3 and TRBJ2-1; maybe TRBD2 (6 bases). Germline V CDR1 and CDR2: LGHNA, YSLEER. V was pared by 1 base and J by 4 bases, with 11 bases between. The CDR3 extends over 15 amino acids.

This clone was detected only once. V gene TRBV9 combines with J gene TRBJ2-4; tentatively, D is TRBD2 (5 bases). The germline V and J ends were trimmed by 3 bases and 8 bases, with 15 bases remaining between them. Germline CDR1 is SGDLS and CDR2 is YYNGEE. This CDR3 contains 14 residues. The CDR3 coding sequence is TGTGCCAGCAGCGCTAGAGGGAATGGCGACATTCAGTACTTC. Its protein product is CASSARGNGDIQYF. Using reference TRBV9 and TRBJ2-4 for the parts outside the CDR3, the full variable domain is DSGVTQTPKHLITATGQRVTLRCSPRSGDLSVYWYQQSLDQGLQFLIQYYNGEERAKGNILERFSAQQFPDLHSELNLSSLELGDSALYFCASSARGNGDIQYFGAGTRLSVL.

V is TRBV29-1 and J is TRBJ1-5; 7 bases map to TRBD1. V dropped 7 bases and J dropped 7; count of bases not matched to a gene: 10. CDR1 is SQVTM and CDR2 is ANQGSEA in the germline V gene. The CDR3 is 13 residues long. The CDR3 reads CSAQTGFGQPQHF. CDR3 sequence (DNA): TGCAGCGCCCAGACAGGGTTTGGCCAGCCCCAGCATTTT.

CDR3 sequence: CASEPGQTPNEQFF. As DNA, the CDR3 is TGTGCCAGCGAGCCGGGACAAACGCCGAATGAGCAGTTCTTC. J is TRBJ2-1 and V is TRBV28, with D perhaps matching TRBD1 (6 bases). V was shortened by 8 bases and J by 7 bases, with 18 bases between the two germline ends. Per the germline V gene, CDR1 is MDHEN and CDR2 is SYDVKM. The CDR3 consists of 14 residues.

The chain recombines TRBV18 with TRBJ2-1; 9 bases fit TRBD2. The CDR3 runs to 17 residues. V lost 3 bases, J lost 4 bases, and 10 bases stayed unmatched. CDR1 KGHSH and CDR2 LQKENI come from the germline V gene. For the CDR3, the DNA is TGTGCCAGCTCACCGCTCTTAGGGCTAGCGGGGTACAATGAGCAGTTCTTC. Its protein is CASSPLLGLAGYNEQFF.

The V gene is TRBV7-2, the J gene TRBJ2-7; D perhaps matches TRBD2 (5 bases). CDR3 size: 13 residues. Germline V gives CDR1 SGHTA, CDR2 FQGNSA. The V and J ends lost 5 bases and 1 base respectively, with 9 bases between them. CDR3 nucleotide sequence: TGTGCCAGCAGCCTCCGGGGTTCCTACGAGCAGTACTTC. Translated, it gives CASSLRGSYEQYF.

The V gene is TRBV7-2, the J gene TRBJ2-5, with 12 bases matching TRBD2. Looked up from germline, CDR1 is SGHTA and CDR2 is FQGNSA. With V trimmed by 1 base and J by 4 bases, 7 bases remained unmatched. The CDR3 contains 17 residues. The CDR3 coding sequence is TGTGCCAGCAGCTTAGGAGCTAGCGGGGGGGCCGGAGAGACCCAGTACTTC. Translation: CASSLGASGGAGETQYF. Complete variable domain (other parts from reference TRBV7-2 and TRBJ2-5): GAGVSQSPSNKVTEKGKDVELRCDPISGHTALYWYRQSLGQGLEFLIYFQGNSAPDKSGLPSDRFSAERTGGSVSTLTIQRTQQEDSAVYLCASSLGASGGAGETQYFGPGTRLLVL.

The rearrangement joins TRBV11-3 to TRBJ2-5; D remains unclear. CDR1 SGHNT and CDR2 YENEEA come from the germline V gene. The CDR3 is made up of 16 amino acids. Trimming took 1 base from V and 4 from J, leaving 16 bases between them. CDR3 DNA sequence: TGTGCCAGCAGCTTAGTGTACGGGTCCAAGGTAGAGACCCAGTACTTC. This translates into CASSLVYGSKVETQYF.

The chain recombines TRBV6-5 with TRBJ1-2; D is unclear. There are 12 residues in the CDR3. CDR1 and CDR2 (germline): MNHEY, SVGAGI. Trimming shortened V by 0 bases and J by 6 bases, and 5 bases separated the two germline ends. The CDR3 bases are TGTGCCAGCAGTTACTCGGGCGATGGCTACACCTTC. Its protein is CASSYSGDGYTF.

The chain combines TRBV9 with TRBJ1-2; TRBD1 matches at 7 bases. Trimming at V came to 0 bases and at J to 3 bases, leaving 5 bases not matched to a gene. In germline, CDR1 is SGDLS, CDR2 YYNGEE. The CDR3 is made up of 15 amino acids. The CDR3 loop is CASSVGIGGHYGYTF. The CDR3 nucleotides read TGTGCCAGCAGCGTAGGCATAGGGGGCCACTATGGCTACACCTTC.